One and the same sample provided the 19 T cell receptor beta chains below, sequenced in a study of early T cells in non-severe SARS-CoV-2 infection. TCRdb reprocessed the 5' RACE reads with MiXCR, giving one entry per CDR3 protein. The repertoire holds 15,000 to 20,000 distinct CDR3 sequences, with approximately 5.4% as singletons. This sample comprised whole blood, obtained at baseline. These receptors all stem from an adult who was a healthcare worker with PCR-confirmed SARS-CoV-2 infection or an uninfected control (not recorded which).

Ten or more counts support this clonotype. The chain carries TRBV19 and TRBJ2-7; 8 bases align to TRBD1. Looked up from germline, CDR1 is LNHDA and CDR2 is SQIVND (reference sequence). This CDR3 has 14 residues. Trimming at V came to 3 bases and at J to 4 bases, leaving 5 bases not matched to a gene. CDR3 region: CASSIRTGGYEQYF. The CDR3 DNA reads as TGTGCCAGTAGTATTCGTACAGGGGGTTACGAGCAGTACTTC. Supplemented by reference TRBV19 and TRBJ2-7, the full variable domain reads DGGITQSPKYLFRKEGQNVTLSCEQNLNHDAMYWYRQDPGQGLRLIYYSQIVNDFQKGDIAEGYSVSREKKESFPLTVTSAQKNPTAFYLCASSIRTGGYEQYFGPGTRLTVT.

This clonotype was picked up many times. The chain employs TRBV19 and TRBJ2-1, with TRBD2 matching over 9 bases. Trimming removed 1 base from V and 2 bases from J; junction bases left unmatched: 6. This CDR3 has 17 residues. Germline CDR1 LNHDA, CDR2 SQIVND (reference sequence). CDR3 in amino acids: CASSIAQRGVTYNEQFF. DNA of the CDR3: TGTGCCAGTAGTATAGCCCAGCGGGGGGTAACCTACAATGAGCAGTTCTTC.

This clonotype was recorded at least ten times. The chain couples TRBV9 to TRBJ2-1; no firm D call. CDR3 size: 16 residues. V lost 0 bases, J lost 0 bases, and 10 bases lay in between. Germline-derived CDR1 and CDR2 are SGDLS and YYNGEE. This CDR3 reads CASSVARSLSYNEQFF. CDR3 bases: TGTGCCAGCAGCGTAGCCCGGAGCCTCTCCTACAATGAGCAGTTCTTC.

This clonotype appeared many times. This chain uses TRBV20-1 with TRBJ2-1; tentative D call: TRBD2 (6 bases). The CDR3 length is 13 residues. Trimming took 6 bases from V and 8 from J, leaving 17 bases between them. Germline V gene sequence: CDR1 DFQATT, CDR2 SNEGSKA (reference sequence). Here the CDR3 DNA reads TGCAGTGCACCCCCCCCGTGGAGGGATGAGCAGTTCTTC. Its protein is CSAPPPWRDEQFF.

The gene calls are TRBV2 and TRBJ2-3; 7 nucleotides match TRBD2. V lost 4 bases to trimming and J lost 4 bases; unmatched junction nucleotides: 8. The CDR3 contains 15 residues. CDR1 is SNHLY, CDR2 FYNNEI, per germline. The CDR3 reads CASSVGGGRPDTQYF. The CDR3 DNA reads as TGTGCCAGCAGTGTTGGCGGGGGAAGGCCAGATACGCAGTATTTT.

This clonotype was picked up many times. The chain is built from TRBV6-5 and TRBJ2-7, with D possibly being TRBD2 (5 bases). Trimming left V 7 bases short and J 4 bases short, with 23 bases between. The CDR3 loop spans 16 amino acids. Germline CDR1 and CDR2: MNHEY and SVGAGI. The CDR3 spells CASTSRRGAVGYEQYF. CDR3 nucleotides: TGTGCCAGCACATCTCGGCGTGGAGCGGTGGGGTACGAGCAGTACTTC.

This clonotype was seen many times. This rearrangement joins TRBV5-1 to TRBJ2-3; TRBD1 might be the D (6 bases). This CDR3 has 14 amino acids. Germline V gene data show CDR1 as SGHRS and CDR2 as YFSETQ. V was shortened by 2 bases and J by 3 bases, with 10 bases between the two germline ends. CDR3 residues: CASSFLTGTDTQYF. CDR3 sequence (DNA): TGCGCCAGCAGCTTCCTGACAGGTACAGATACGCAGTATTTT.

The J gene is TRBJ1-5, the V gene TRBV30; a weak D match, TRBD1 (5 bases). There are 14 residues in the CDR3. V gave up 2 bases and J gave up 0 bases, with 8 bases separating them. Germline CDR1 GTSNPN, CDR2 SVGIG (reference sequence). For the CDR3, the DNA is TGTGCCTGGAGTAGACAGCATAGCAATCAGCCCCAGCATTTT. It encodes CAWSRQHSNQPQHF.

This clonotype was seen ten or more times. V gene TRBV27 combines with J gene TRBJ1-6; D perhaps matches TRBD1 (6 bases). Trimming removed 5 bases from V and 13 bases from J, with 18 bases in between. The CDR3 totals 14 residues. Germline V lookup: CDR1 MNHEY, CDR2 SMNVEV (reference sequence). CDR3 nucleotides: TGTGCCAGCAGTCTAAGTACAGGGTGGGTGCCCCTCCACTTT. It codes for CASSLSTGWVPLHF.

This clonotype was picked up many times. V is TRBV14 and J is TRBJ1-2, with a weak D call TRBD1 (6 bases). Germline CDR1 SGHDN, CDR2 FVKESK. V was pared by 4 bases and J by 4 bases, with 10 bases between. CDR3 length equals 13 residues. CDR3 in DNA: TGTGCCAGCAGCCCGGGGGCCTCCTATGGCTACACCTTC. The encoded protein is CASSPGASYGYTF.

The table lists this clonotype with many counts. This chain links TRBV11-2 with TRBJ1-3; D perhaps matches TRBD1 (6 bases). Trimming pared 1 base from V and 1 base from J, leaving 11 bases between. CDR1 SGHAT and CDR2 FQNNGV come from the germline V gene. The CDR3 has 16 amino acids. CDR3 protein: CASSLGTGLSGNTIYF. DNA for the CDR3: TGTGCCAGCAGCTTAGGAACAGGGCTGTCTGGAAACACCATATATTTT.

In this sample, this clonotype turned up many times. The rearrangement joins TRBV5-4 to TRBJ2-2; TRBD2 agrees at 8 bases. Germline V gene data show CDR1 as SGHNT and CDR2 as YYREEE (reference sequence). V was clipped by 2 bases and J by 5 bases; unmatched bases: 5. The CDR3 consists of 15 residues. The CDR3 DNA reads TGTGCCAGCAGCTTAGTAGCGGGGTCTACCGGGGAGCTGTTTTTT. It codes for CASSLVAGSTGELFF.

There are many counts of this clonotype. This chain uses TRBV7-2 with TRBJ1-5, with D uncertain. Germline V gene sequence: CDR1 SGHTA, CDR2 FQGNSA. Trimming removed 5 bases from V and 1 base from J, with 9 bases in between. The CDR3 runs to 14 residues. This chain's CDR3 is CASSPGLSNQPQHF. The CDR3 DNA reads TGTGCCAGCAGCCCCGGACTGAGCAATCAGCCCCAGCATTTT.

Sample share makes this clonotype medium-sized. The chain employs TRBV29-1 and TRBJ1-2; the match to TRBD1 covers 9 bases. CDR3 length: 14 amino acids. Germline V lookup: CDR1 SQVTM, CDR2 ANQGSEA. After removal of 5 bases from V and 0 bases from J, the junction contained 4 bases not matched to a gene. The CDR3 region is CSVRGQGTNYGYTF. CDR3 bases: TGCAGCGTTCGGGGACAGGGAACTAACTATGGCTACACCTTC. The variable domain in full, completed from reference TRBV29-1 and TRBJ1-2, reads SAVISQKPSRDICQRGTSLTIQCQVDSQVTMMFWYRQQPGQSLTLIATANQGSEATYESGFVIDKFPISRPNLTFSTLTVSNMSPEDSSIYLCSVRGQGTNYGYTFGSGTRLTVV.

This rearrangement joins TRBV4-2 to TRBJ1-3; D is undetermined. Per the germline V gene, CDR1 is LGHNA and CDR2 is YNFKEQ. V was pared by 0 bases and J by 0 bases, with 24 bases between. The CDR3 covers 21 residues. The DNA of the CDR3 is TGTGCCAGCAGCCAAGATCTAATAGTCGGGGTAGGGTCGGTCTCTGGAAACACCATATATTTT. Its protein is CASSQDLIVGVGSVSGNTIYF.

At least ten counts were recorded for this clonotype. CDR3 nucleotide sequence: TGTGCCACCAGCAGACCCGACGGCGCAACTAATGAAAAACTGTTTTTT. It codes for CATSRPDGATNEKLFF. J is TRBJ1-4 and V is TRBV15; D is ambiguous. The CDR3 sequence is 16 residues long. Trimming left V 2 bases short and J 0 bases short, with 10 bases between. Germline V gene lookup returns CDR1 LNHNV and CDR2 YYDKDF (reference sequence).

V usage is TRBV2 and J usage is TRBJ2-2; 7 nucleotides line up with TRBD1. The CDR3 has 14 amino acids. V dropped 8 bases and J dropped 4; count of bases not matched to a gene: 7. Per the germline V gene, CDR1 is SNHLY and CDR2 is FYNNEI. DNA of the CDR3: TGTGCCAGCGGAAGGGACAGCCCCACCGGGGAGCTGTTTTTT. It yields the protein CASGRDSPTGELFF. The whole variable domain, filled in from reference TRBV2 and TRBJ2-2, reads EPEVTQTPSHQVTQMGQEVILRCVPISNHLYFYWYRQILGQKVEFLVSFYNNEISEKSEIFDDQFSVERPDGSNFTLKIRSTKLEDSAMYFCASGRDSPTGELFFGEGSRLTVL.

This clonotype has at least ten counts. This sequence joins TRBV5-4 and TRBJ2-7; 14 bases are a match to TRBD2. Germline V gene data show CDR1 as SGHNT and CDR2 as YYREEE (reference sequence). There are 15 residues in the CDR3. J was trimmed by 6 bases and V by 8 bases; bases with no gene match: 10. The CDR3 DNA reads as TGTGCCAGTTCGCTTAAGGGACTAGCGGGGGTCGAGCAGTACTTC. This encodes CASSLKGLAGVEQYF.

This clonotype was observed many times. The chain joins TRBV19 to TRBJ2-4; D is unresolved. CDR1 LNHDA and CDR2 SQIVND come from the germline V gene (reference sequence). The V gene lost 2 bases and the J gene lost 1 base, with 6 bases spanning the gap. This CDR3 contains 14 residues. The CDR3 loop is CASSIRQAKNIQYF. CDR3 coding DNA: TGTGCCAGTAGTATAAGGCAGGCCAAAAACATTCAGTACTTC.